A selection of T cell receptor beta chains follows, all from one sample in a study of OX40 agonist ivuxolimab in advanced cancers. TCRdb's copy holds only in-frame clones and misses some; the assay was immunoSEQ multiplex PCR. The table includes 60,000 to 75,000 clones, approximately 89% detected once. This specimen was CD4+ or CD8+ T cells sorted from blood, taken in a trial of the OX40 agonist ivuxolimab. Every receptor here comes from an adult with an advanced solid tumor such as melanoma, head and neck, liver or kidney cancer. Both conserved end residues are part of each CDR3. The order of the fields is V gene, CDR3 length, D gene, J gene, CDR3 DNA, CDR3 protein. D genes are given only for firm matches.

V gene: TRBV6-5; CDR3 length: 15; D gene: .; J gene: TRBJ1-5; CDR3 DNA: TGTGCCAGCAGTTACGATTCAGGGTCCAATCAGCCCCAGCATTTT; CDR3 protein: CASSYDSGSNQPQHF
V gene: TRBV4-2; CDR3 length: 15; D gene: TRBD1; J gene: TRBJ2-5; CDR3 DNA: TGTGCCAGCAGCCAGAAGACAGGGGGCCTAGAGACCCAGTACTTC; CDR3 protein: CASSQKTGGLETQYF
V gene: TRBV30; CDR3 length: 15; D gene: .; J gene: TRBJ2-2; CDR3 DNA: TGTGCCTGGAGTGTACTCGGGGGAGGCACCGGGGAGCTGTTTTTT; CDR3 protein: CAWSVLGGGTGELFF
V gene: TRBV7-9; CDR3 length: 15; D gene: TRBD1; J gene: TRBJ2-7; CDR3 DNA: TGTGCCAGCAGCCCCCGGGACAGGGGGGGCAACGAGCAGTACTTC; CDR3 protein: CASSPRDRGGNEQYF
V gene: TRBV9; CDR3 length: 13; D gene: .; J gene: TRBJ2-2; CDR3 DNA: TGTGCCAGCAGCGTAGCTTCAACCGGGGAGCTGTTTTTT; CDR3 protein: CASSVASTGELFF
V gene: TRBV30; CDR3 length: 16; D gene: .; J gene: TRBJ1-3; CDR3 DNA: TGTGCCTGGAGCGTAGGGGGGACCTTCTCTGGAAACACCATATATTTT; CDR3 protein: CAWSVGGTFSGNTIYF
V gene: TRBV5-1; CDR3 length: 16; D gene: TRBD2; J gene: TRBJ2-5; CDR3 DNA: TGCGCCAGCAGCTTGACCCCGGGGGGAAGGGAAGAGACCCAGTACTTC; CDR3 protein: CASSLTPGGREETQYF
V gene: TRBV6-5; CDR3 length: 12; D gene: .; J gene: TRBJ2-3; CDR3 DNA: TGTGCCAGCCGGGGGGCGACAGATACGCAGTATTTT; CDR3 protein: CASRGATDTQYF
V gene: TRBV27; CDR3 length: 14; D gene: .; J gene: TRBJ2-5; CDR3 DNA: TGTGCCAGCAGTTTCAAGGGGTCCCAAGAGACCCAGTACTTC; CDR3 protein: CASSFKGSQETQYF
V gene: TRBV13; CDR3 length: 14; D gene: .; J gene: TRBJ2-1; CDR3 DNA: TGTGCCAGCAGCTTTGGGTTAGTATACAATGAGCAGTTCTTC; CDR3 protein: CASSFGLVYNEQFF
V gene: TRBV27; CDR3 length: 15; D gene: TRBD1; J gene: TRBJ1-6; CDR3 DNA: TGTGCCAGCAGTTTATTGGACAGGGTGAGTTCACCCCTCCACTTT; CDR3 protein: CASSLLDRVSSPLHF
V gene: TRBV5-1; CDR3 length: 16; D gene: TRBD2; J gene: TRBJ2-3; CDR3 DNA: TGCGCCAGCAGCTTGGGAGCTAGCGGACCCACAGATACGCAGTATTTT; CDR3 protein: CASSLGASGPTDTQYF
V gene: TRBV5-1; CDR3 length: 13; D gene: .; J gene: TRBJ2-5; CDR3 DNA: TGCGCCAGCAGCTTAGAGGGGGAAGAGACCCAGTACTTC; CDR3 protein: CASSLEGEETQYF
V gene: TRBV2; CDR3 length: 17; D gene: TRBD2; J gene: TRBJ2-1; CDR3 DNA: TGTGCCAGCAGTCGAAGGGTGGCGGGAGGGCCTGGGAATGAGCAGTTCTTC; CDR3 protein: CASSRRVAGGPGNEQFF
V gene: TRBV5-1; CDR3 length: 15; D gene: TRBD2; J gene: TRBJ2-1; CDR3 DNA: TGCGCCAGCAGGATAGGGACTAGCGGACCCAATGAGCAGTTCTTC; CDR3 protein: CASRIGTSGPNEQFF
V gene: TRBV4-2; CDR3 length: 16; D gene: .; J gene: TRBJ2-1; CDR3 DNA: TGTGCCAGCAGCCAAGATGGTGGCGGGATGTACAATGAGCAGTTCTTC; CDR3 protein: CASSQDGGGMYNEQFF
V gene: TRBV6-7; CDR3 length: 16; D gene: .; J gene: TRBJ1-5; CDR3 DNA: TGTGCCAGCAGTTACTCCCGAGGGCAGGGCAATCAGCCCCAGCATTTT; CDR3 protein: CASSYSRGQGNQPQHF
V gene: TRBV5-4; CDR3 length: 13; D gene: .; J gene: TRBJ2-1; CDR3 DNA: TGTGCCAGCAGCTCCACGTTCAGTAATGAGCAGTTCTTC; CDR3 protein: CASSSTFSNEQFF
V gene: TRBV30; CDR3 length: 13; D gene: .; J gene: TRBJ1-1; CDR3 DNA: TGTGCCTGGAGTGTATCGGACTACACTGAAGCTTTCTTT; CDR3 protein: CAWSVSDYTEAFF
V gene: TRBV5-6; CDR3 length: 16; D gene: TRBD1; J gene: TRBJ1-2; CDR3 DNA: TGTGCCAGCAGCCCGAGGGACAGGGGGCTCGGCTATGGCTACACCTTC; CDR3 protein: CASSPRDRGLGYGYTF
V gene: TRBV11-3; CDR3 length: 15; D gene: TRBD2; J gene: TRBJ2-1; CDR3 DNA: TGTGCCAGCAGCTTCGGCCTAGCGGAGTACAATGAGCAGTTCTTC; CDR3 protein: CASSFGLAEYNEQFF